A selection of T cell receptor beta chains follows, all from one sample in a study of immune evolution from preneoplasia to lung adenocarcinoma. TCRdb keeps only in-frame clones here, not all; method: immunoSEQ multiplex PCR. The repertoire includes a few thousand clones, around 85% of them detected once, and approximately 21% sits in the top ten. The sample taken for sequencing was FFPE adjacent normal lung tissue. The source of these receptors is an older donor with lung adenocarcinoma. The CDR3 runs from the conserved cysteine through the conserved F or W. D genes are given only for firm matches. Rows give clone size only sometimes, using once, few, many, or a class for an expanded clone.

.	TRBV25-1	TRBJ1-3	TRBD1	CASSETGWDTIYF	TGTGCCAGCAGTGAGACAGGGTGGGACACCATATATTTT
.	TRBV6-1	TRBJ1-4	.	CASSEWGGANEKLFF	TGTGCCAGCAGTGAATGGGGGGGCGCTAATGAAAAACTGTTTTTT
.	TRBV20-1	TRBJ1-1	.	CSASGNTEAFF	TGCAGTGCATCGGGGAACACTGAAGCTTTCTTT
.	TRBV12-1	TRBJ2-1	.	CASSLDLGGRSMHEQFF	TGTGCCAGCAGCCTGGACTTAGGGGGGCGATCAATGCATGAGCAGTTCTTC
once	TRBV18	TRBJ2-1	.	CASSPWGTVTSTESSSYNEQFF	TGTGCCAGCTCACCGTGGGGGACCGTGACAAGCACTGAATCGAGCTCCTACAATGAGCAGTTCTTC
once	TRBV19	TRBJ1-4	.	CASGSGATNEKLFF	TGTGCCAGTGGCTCGGGTGCAACTAATGAAAAACTGTTTTTT
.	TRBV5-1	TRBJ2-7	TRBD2	CASSPTAGGNSYEQYF	TGCGCCAGCAGCCCGACAGCGGGAGGCAACTCCTACGAGCAGTACTTC
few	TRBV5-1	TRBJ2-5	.	CASSTQVGDQETQYF	TGCGCCAGCAGCACCCAAGTGGGGGACCAAGAGACCCAGTACTTC
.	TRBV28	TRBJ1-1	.	CASMDQNTEAFF	TGTGCCAGCATGGACCAGAACACTGAAGCTTTCTTT
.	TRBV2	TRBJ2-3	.	CASSPRGVGTDTQYF	TGTGCCAGCAGCCCAAGGGGGGTAGGAACAGATACGCAGTATTTT
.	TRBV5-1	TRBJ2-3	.	CASSLDLGGPSTDTQYF	TGCGCCAGCAGCTTGGACCTGGGGGGGCCCAGCACAGATACGCAGTATTTT
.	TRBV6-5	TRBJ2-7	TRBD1	CASTSGGSYEQYF	TGTGCCAGCACTTCAGGGGGCAGTTACGAGCAGTACTTC
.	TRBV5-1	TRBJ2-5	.	CASSLDVTGKETQYF	TGCGCCAGCAGCTTGGACGTGACAGGAAAAGAGACCCAGTACTTC
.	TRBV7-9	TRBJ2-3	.	CASSWTDTQYF	TGTGCCAGCAGCTGGACAGATACGCAGTATTTT
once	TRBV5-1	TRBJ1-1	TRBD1	CASSISGTGDTEAFF	TGCGCCAGCAGCATCTCCGGGACAGGGGACACTGAAGCTTTCTTT
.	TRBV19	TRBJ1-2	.	CATEIRGGAYGYTF	TGTGCCACCGAAATTCGGGGGGGCGCGTATGGCTACACCTTC
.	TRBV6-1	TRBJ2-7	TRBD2	CASSGGSLGLAGGDEQYF	TGTGCCAGCAGTGGGGGATCTCTAGGACTAGCGGGAGGGGACGAGCAGTACTTC
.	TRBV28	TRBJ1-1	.	CASSRISPRTEAFF	TGTGCCAGCAGCCGCATCAGTCCGCGTACTGAAGCTTTCTTT
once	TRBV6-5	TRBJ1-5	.	CASSPMGAGNQPQHF	TGTGCCAGCAGTCCCATGGGGGCGGGCAATCAGCCCCAGCATTTT
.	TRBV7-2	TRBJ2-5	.	CASSSGQLGSQYF	TGTGCCAGCAGCTCGGGACAACTGGGCTCCCAGTACTTC
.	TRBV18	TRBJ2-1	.	CASSPGQGNEQFF	TGTGCCAGCTCACCGGGACAAGGCAATGAGCAGTTCTTC
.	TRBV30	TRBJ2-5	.	CAWTGQETQYF	TGTGCCTGGACAGGCCAAGAGACCCAGTACTTC
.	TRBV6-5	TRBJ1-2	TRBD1	CASSPGTGGFGYTF	TGTGCCAGCAGTCCCGGGACAGGGGGCTTTGGCTACACCTTC
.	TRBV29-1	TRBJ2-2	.	CSVDEDGRNTGELFF	TGCAGCGTTGATGAGGACGGTAGGAACACCGGGGAGCTGTTTTTT
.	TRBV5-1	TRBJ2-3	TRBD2	CASSRGGADTQYF	TGCGCCAGCAGCCGCGGGGGAGCAGATACGCAGTATTTT
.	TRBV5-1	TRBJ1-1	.	CASSLDRGANTEAFF	TGCGCCAGCAGCTTGGATAGGGGGGCCAACACTGAAGCTTTCTTT
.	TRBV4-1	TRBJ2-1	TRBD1	CASSQAQGAYNEQFF	TGCGCCAGCAGCCAGGCCCAGGGGGCATACAATGAGCAGTTCTTC
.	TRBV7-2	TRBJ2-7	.	CASSLGDRLFSEQYF	TGTGCCAGCAGCTTAGGAGACAGGCTCTTTTCCGAGCAGTACTTC
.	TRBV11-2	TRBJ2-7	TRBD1	CASSLWSGTGSLYEQYF	TGTGCCAGCAGCTTATGGAGCGGGACAGGGTCCCTCTACGAGCAGTACTTC
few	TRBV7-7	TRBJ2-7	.	CASSKDEGYEQYF	TGTGCTAGCAGTAAAGACGAGGGGTACGAGCAGTACTTC
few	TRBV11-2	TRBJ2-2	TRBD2	CASSLARVGRASTGELFF	TGTGCCAGCAGCTTAGCCCGTGTTGGGAGGGCCTCCACCGGGGAGCTGTTTTTT
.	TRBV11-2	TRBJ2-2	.	CASSLADTGELFF	TGTGCCAGCAGCTTAGCGGACACCGGGGAGCTGTTTTTT
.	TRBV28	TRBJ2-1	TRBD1	CASSSGQGRSYEQFF	TGTGCCAGCAGTTCGGGACAGGGGAGATCATATGAGCAGTTCTTC
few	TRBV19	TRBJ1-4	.	CASSIGGNWNEKLFF	TGTGCCAGTAGTATCGGCGGGAATTGGAATGAAAAACTGTTTTTT
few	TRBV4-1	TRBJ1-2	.	CASRAGHDGYTF	TGCGCCAGCAGAGCAGGCCACGATGGCTACACCTTC
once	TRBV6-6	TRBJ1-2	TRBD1	CASSFGTGYGYTF	TGTGCCAGCAGTTTCGGGACAGGGTATGGCTACACCTTC
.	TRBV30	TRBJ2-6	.	CARTTSGANVLTF	TGTGCCCGGACTACCTCTGGGGCCAACGTCCTGACTTTC
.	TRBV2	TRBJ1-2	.	CASSDLEDSSLF	TGTGCCAGCAGCGACCTCGAGGACAGCTCCTTATTC
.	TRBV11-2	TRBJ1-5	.	CASSLGVQGNQPQHF	TGTGCCAGCAGCTTAGGAGTACAGGGAAATCAGCCCCAGCATTTT
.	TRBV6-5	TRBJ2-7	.	CASSYSRSGSYEQYF	TGTGCCAGCAGTTACTCTCGATCGGGGAGCTACGAGCAGTACTTC
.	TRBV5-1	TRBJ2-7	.	CASSKGHSGYLSEQYF	TGCGCCAGCAGCAAGGGACATTCCGGTTACTTGTCCGAGCAGTACTTC
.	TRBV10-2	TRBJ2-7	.	CASSDENNSYEQYF	TGCGCCAGCAGTGATGAGAATAACTCCTACGAGCAGTACTTC
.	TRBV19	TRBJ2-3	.	CASSISGGTDTQYF	TGTGCCAGTAGTATCTCCGGGGGCACAGATACGCAGTATTTT
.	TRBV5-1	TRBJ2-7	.	CASSPKESLEQYF	TGCGCCAGCAGCCCCAAAGAGTCGCTCGAGCAGTACTTC
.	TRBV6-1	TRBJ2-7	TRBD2	CASSDGSGKDEQYF	TGTGCCAGCAGTGATGGCAGCGGGAAGGACGAGCAGTACTTC
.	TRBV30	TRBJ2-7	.	CAWSVQADEQYF	TGTGCCTGGAGTGTTCAAGCGGACGAGCAGTACTTC
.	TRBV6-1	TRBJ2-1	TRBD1	CASSEGTGSINEQFF	TGTGCCAGCAGTGAGGGGACAGGCTCAATCAATGAGCAGTTCTTC
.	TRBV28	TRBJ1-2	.	CASSLRTVGYTF	TGTGCCAGCAGTTTAAGGACAGTAGGCTACACCTTC
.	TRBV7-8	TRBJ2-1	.	CASSGNPGLLSSYNEQFF	TGTGCCAGCAGCGGGAACCCGGGACTCCTGTCCTCCTACAATGAGCAGTTCTTC
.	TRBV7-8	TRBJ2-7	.	CASSLPPGGMGEQYF	TGTGCCAGCAGCCTCCCTCCCGGGGGAATGGGGGAGCAGTACTTC
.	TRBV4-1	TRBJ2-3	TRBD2	CASSPFGGGQDTQYF	TGCGCCAGCAGCCCGTTCGGCGGGGGGCAGGATACGCAGTATTTT
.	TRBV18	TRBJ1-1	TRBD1	CASSPLQGTLTEAFF	TGTGCCAGCTCACCATTACAGGGGACCCTCACTGAAGCTTTCTTT
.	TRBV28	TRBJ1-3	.	CASSLSGNTIYF	TGTGCCAGCAGTTTATCTGGAAACACCATATATTTT